The TCR beta chain described here comes from a study of blood T cell repertoires in COVID-19. Study context: Some COVID-19 samples were acute and others convalescent; all came from the United States, Italy and Spain. Sample material is recorded as cDNA or gDNA derived from T cells, B-cell-depleted T cells, or PBMCs.

The authors' processing: Scientists estimated how many nucleated cells there were by amplifying reference gene primers. The data were produced by immunoSEQ multiplex PCR, yet TCRdb's version contains in-frame clones alone and is incomplete. V, J and clone size are those of that table, while D and trimming were read from the DNA. In the table there are 250,000 or so clones, approximately 91% of which are singletons. This clone was seen only once. The germline V gene has CDR1 LNHDA and CDR2 SQIVND (reference sequence). The CDR3 runs 14 residues. V was pared by 9 bases and J by 3 bases, with 5 bases of the junction left unmatched.

The V gene is TRBV19, the J gene TRBJ1-6, with 7 positions matching TRBD1. The TCR was taken from a woman aged 55-75 years with acute or convalescent COVID-19. What was sequenced was peripheral blood. In DNA form, the CDR3 reads TGTGCCAGCTCAGGGGGACGCTATAATTCACCCCTCCACTTT. Encoded protein: CASSGGRYNSPLHF. The full variable domain, completed using reference TRBV19 and TRBJ1-6, is DGGITQSPKYLFRKEGQNVTLSCEQNLNHDAMYWYRQDPGQGLRLIYYSQIVNDFQKGDIAEGYSVSREKKESFPLTVTSAQKNPTAFYLCASSGGRYNSPLHFGNGTRLTVT.